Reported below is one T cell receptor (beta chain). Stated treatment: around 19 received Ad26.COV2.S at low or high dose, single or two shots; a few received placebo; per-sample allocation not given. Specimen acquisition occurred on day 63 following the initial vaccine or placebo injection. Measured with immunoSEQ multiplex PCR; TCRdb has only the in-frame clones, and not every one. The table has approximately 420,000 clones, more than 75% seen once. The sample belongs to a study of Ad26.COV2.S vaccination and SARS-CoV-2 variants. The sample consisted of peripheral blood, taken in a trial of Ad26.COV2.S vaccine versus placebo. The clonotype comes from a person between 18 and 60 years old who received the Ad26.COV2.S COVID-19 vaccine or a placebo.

As DNA, the CDR3 is TGCAGCGGGACGGACAGGGTAGAAGGAGAGCAGTACTTC. It specifies CSGTDRVEGEQYF. The rearrangement uses TRBV29-1 and TRBJ2-7; 8 bases match TRBD1. The CDR3 totals 13 residues. Germline assignment: CDR1 SQVTM and CDR2 ANQGSEA. After removal of 7 bases from V and 7 bases from J, the junction contained 12 bases not matched to a gene.